This TCR beta chain is from a study of blood T cell repertoires in COVID-19. Study-level background: Some COVID-19 samples were acute and others convalescent; all came from the United States, Italy and Spain. The cDNA or gDNA used as material had been derived from T cells, B-cell-depleted T cells, or PBMCs.

How the authors handled the data: Counts of nucleated cells, estimated from reference gene primer amplification, were obtained. Generated by immunoSEQ multiplex PCR, the TCRdb table keeps only in-frame clones and is missing some. Clone size and V and J calls were adopted from that table, with D and trimming inferred from the DNA. This table has 150,000 to 200,000 clones, approximately 93% appearing once. Seattle cases were enrolled at active infection and followed longitudinally. Germline V gene data show CDR1 as SGHVS and CDR2 as FNYEAQ. The CDR3 covers 16 residues. Trimming pared 3 bases from V and 4 bases from J, leaving 13 bases between.

Material: peripheral blood. The chain combines TRBV7-6 with TRBJ1-6, with a tentative D call TRBD1 (6 bases). This sequence originates from a woman aged 55-70 years with COVID-19, enrolled during active disease. The CDR3 here is CASSFAYQGYNSPLHF. Written as DNA, the CDR3 is TGTGCCAGCAGCTTTGCATATCAGGGGTATAATTCACCCCTCCACTTT.